The rows below give T cell receptor beta chains drawn from one sample of a study of T cell repertoires in cytomegalovirus infection. No antigen has been assigned to these receptors. MiXCR was run by TCRdb on the reads, yielding one entry per CDR3 protein. The table lists approximately 1,000,000 distinct CDR3 sequences, about 33% of them singletons. The sample was cultured CD8+ T cells from PBMCs, taken from culture after CMV antigen stimulation. The receptors were gathered from a human donor in good health (CMV status not recorded). Some clones in this sample may be carry-over from other donors' samples. Both conserved end residues are part of each CDR3. Fields, in order: CDR3 length, D gene, V gene, J gene, clone size, CDR3 protein, CDR3 DNA. D genes are given only for firm matches. Some rows mark clone size as missing; the rest say once, few, many or name a class of expanded clone.

14	.	TRBV6-2/TRBV6-3	TRBJ1-5	few	CASSYLGYNQPQHF	TGTGCCAGCAGTTACCTCGGTTACAATCAGCCCCAGCATTTT
12	.	TRBV19	TRBJ2-2	few	CAVQWATGELFF	TGTGCCGTCCAATGGGCCACCGGGGAGCTGTTTTTT
14	TRBD1	TRBV6-5	TRBJ1-1	.	CASSPLVGQGVAFF	TGTGCCAGCAGTCCTCTAGTGGGACAGGGAGTCGCTTTCTTT
20	TRBD2	TRBV4-1	TRBJ2-3	.	CASSQEWTSGVPLGTDTQYF	TGCGCCAGCAGCCAGGAGTGGACTAGCGGGGTTCCTTTGGGGACAGATACGCAGTATTTT
13	.	TRBV7-2	TRBJ1-6	.	CASSLTGQTPLHF	TGTGCCAGCAGCTTAACGGGCCAGACACCCCTCCACTTT
14	TRBD2	TRBV5-1	TRBJ2-3	few	CASSQPTSPDTQYF	TGCGCCAGCAGCCAACCGACTAGCCCAGATACGCAGTATTTT
13	.	TRBV19	TRBJ1-2	few	CASSKRPNYGYTF	TGTGCCAGTAGTAAGCGTCCGAACTATGGCTACACCTTC
13	.	TRBV4-2	TRBJ2-1	few	CASSQVWGNEQFF	TGTGCCAGCAGCCAAGTGTGGGGGAATGAGCAGTTCTTC
13	.	TRBV15	TRBJ1-2	.	CATSREEGYGYTF	TGTGCCACCAGCAGAGAGGAGGGGTATGGCTACACCTTC
15	TRBD1	TRBV11-2	TRBJ2-2	few	CASRIGTVNTGELFF	TGTGCCAGCAGGATCGGGACAGTAAACACCGGGGAGCTGTTTTTT
17	TRBD1	TRBV11-2	TRBJ2-2	.	CASSPVPDRAESGELFF	TGTGCCAGCAGCCCAGTGCCGGACAGGGCTGAGTCCGGGGAGCTGTTTTTT